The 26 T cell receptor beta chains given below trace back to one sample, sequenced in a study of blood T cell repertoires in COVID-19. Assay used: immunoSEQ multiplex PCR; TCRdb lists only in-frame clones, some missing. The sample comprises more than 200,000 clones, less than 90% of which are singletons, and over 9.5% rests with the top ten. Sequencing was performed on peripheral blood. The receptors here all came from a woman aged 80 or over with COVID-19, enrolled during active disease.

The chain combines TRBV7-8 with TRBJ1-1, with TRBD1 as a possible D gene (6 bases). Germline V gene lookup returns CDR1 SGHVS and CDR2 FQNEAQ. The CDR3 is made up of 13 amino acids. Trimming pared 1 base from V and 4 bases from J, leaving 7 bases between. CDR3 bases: TGTGCCAGCAGCTTAGGAGGGGGCACTGAAGCTTTCTTT. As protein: CASSLGGGTEAFF. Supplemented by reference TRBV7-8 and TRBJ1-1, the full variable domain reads GAGVSQSPRYKVAKRGQDVALRCDPISGHVSLFWYQQALGQGPEFLTYFQNEAQLDKSGLPSDRFFAERPEGSVSTLKIQRTQQEDSAVYLCASSLGGGTEAFFGQGTRLTVV.

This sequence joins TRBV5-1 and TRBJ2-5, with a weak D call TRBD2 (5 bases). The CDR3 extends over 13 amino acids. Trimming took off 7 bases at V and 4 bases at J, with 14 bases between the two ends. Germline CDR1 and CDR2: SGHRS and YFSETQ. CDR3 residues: CASFTRGRETQYF. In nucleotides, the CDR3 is TGCGCCAGCTTTACTAGAGGCAGAGAGACCCAGTACTTC. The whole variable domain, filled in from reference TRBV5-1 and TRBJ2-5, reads KAGVTQTPRYLIKTRGQQVTLSCSPISGHRSVSWYQQTPGQGLQFLFEYFSETQRNKGNFPGRFSGRQFSNSRSEMNVSTLELGDSALYLCASFTRGRETQYFGPGTRLLVL.

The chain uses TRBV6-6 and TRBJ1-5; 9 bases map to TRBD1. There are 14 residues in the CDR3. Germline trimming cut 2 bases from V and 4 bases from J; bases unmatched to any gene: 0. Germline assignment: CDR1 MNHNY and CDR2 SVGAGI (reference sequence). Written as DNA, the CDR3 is TGTGCCAGCAGTTACGGGACAGGGAATCAGCCCCAGCATTTT. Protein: CASSYGTGNQPQHF.

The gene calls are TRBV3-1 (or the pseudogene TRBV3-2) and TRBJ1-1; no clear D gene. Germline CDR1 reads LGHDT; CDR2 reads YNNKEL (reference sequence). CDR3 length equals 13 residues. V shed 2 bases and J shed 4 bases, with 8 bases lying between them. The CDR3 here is CASSQSTTTEAFF. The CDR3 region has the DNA TGTGCCAGCAGCCAAAGTACAACCACTGAAGCTTTCTTT.

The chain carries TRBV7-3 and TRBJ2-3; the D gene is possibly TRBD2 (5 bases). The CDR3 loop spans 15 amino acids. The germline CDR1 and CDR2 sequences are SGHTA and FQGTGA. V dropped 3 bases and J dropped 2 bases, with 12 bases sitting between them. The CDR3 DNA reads TGTGCCAGCAGCTTGCGACGGGGAGACACAGATACGCAGTATTTT. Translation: CASSLRRGDTDTQYF. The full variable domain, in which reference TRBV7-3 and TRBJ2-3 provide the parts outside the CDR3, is GAGVSQTPSNKVTEKGKYVELRCDPISGHTALYWYRQSLGQGPEFLIYFQGTGAADDSGLPNDRFFAVRPEGSVSTLKIQRTERGDSAVYLCASSLRRGDTDTQYFGPGTRLTVL.

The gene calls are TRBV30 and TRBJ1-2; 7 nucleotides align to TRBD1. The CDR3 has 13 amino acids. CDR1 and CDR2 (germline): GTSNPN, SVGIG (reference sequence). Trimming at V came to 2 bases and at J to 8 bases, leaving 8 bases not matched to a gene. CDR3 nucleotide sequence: TGTGCCTGGAGTAAAGGGGGCCGGGGCGGCTACACCTTC. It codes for CAWSKGGRGGYTF.

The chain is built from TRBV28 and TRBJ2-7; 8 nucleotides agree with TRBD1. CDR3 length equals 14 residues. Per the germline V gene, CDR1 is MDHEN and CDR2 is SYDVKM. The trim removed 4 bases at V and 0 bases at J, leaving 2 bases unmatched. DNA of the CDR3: TGTGCCAGCAGTTCAGGGGGCAGCTCCTACGAGCAGTACGTC. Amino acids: CASSSGGSSYEQYV.

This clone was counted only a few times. This CDR3 reads CASSDLRRGGTYEQYF. In nucleotides, the CDR3 is TGTGCCAGCAGTGATCTGAGGCGGGGGGGCACCTACGAGCAGTACTTC. This chain uses TRBV6-1 with TRBJ2-7, with 9 nucleotides matching TRBD2. The CDR3 spans 16 residues. Germline loops: CDR1 MNHNS, CDR2 SASEGT. Trimming removed 3 bases from V and 2 bases from J; junction bases left unmatched: 8.

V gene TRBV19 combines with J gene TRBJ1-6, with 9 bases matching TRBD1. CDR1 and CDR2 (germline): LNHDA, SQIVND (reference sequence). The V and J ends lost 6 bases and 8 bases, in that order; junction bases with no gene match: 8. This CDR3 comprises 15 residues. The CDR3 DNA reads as TGTGCCAGTAGCGACAGGGGGTATTCCCATTCACCCCTCCACTTT. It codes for CASSDRGYSHSPLHF.

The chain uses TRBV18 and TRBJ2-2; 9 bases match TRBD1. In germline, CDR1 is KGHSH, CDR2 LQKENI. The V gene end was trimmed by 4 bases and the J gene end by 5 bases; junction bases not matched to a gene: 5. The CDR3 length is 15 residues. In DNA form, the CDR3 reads TGTGCCAGCTCACTGGGACAGGGTACGACCGGGGAGCTGTTTTTT. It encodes CASSLGQGTTGELFF.

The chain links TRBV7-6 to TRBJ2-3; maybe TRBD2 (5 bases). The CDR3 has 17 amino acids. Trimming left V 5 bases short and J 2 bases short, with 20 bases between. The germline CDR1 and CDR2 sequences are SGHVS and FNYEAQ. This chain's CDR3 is CASSANPSIPNTDTQYF. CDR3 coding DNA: TGTGCCAGCAGCGCGAACCCTAGCATCCCTAACACAGATACGCAGTATTTT.

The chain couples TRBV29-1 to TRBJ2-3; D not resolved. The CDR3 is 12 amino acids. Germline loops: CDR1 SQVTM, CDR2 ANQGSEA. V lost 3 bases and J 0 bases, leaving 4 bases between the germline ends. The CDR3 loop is CSVDSSTDTQYF. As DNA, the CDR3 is TGCAGCGTTGATAGTAGCACAGATACGCAGTATTTT.

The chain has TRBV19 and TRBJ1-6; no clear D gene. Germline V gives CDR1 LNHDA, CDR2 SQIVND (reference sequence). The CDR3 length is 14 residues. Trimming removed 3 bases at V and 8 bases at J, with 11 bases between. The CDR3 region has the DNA TGTGCCAGTAGTATCGGGGAAATCCATTCACCCCTCCACTTT. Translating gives CASSIGEIHSPLHF.

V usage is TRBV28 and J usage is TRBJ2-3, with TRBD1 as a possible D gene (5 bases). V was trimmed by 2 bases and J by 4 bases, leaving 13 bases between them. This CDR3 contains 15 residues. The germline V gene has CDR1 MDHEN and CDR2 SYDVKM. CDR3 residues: CASSLSQGTADTQYF. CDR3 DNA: TGTGCCAGCAGTTTAAGTCAGGGTACGGCAGATACGCAGTATTTT.

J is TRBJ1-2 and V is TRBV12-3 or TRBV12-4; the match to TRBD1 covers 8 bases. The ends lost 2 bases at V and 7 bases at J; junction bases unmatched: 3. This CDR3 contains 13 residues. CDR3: CASSLQGAGGYTF. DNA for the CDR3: TGTGCCAGCAGTTTACAGGGGGCGGGTGGCTACACCTTC.

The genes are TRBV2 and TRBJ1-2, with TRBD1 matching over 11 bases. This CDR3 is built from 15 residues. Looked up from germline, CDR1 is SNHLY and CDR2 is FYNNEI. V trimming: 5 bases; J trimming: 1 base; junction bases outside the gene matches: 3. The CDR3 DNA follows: TGTGCCAGCAGTCGGGGACAGGGGGATAACTATGGCTACACCTTC. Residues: CASSRGQGDNYGYTF.

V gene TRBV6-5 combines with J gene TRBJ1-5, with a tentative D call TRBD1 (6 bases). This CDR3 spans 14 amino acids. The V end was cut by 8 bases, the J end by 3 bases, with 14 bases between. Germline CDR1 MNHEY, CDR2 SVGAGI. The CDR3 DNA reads TGTGCCAGCGCCTCAGGGGTTGCCAATCAGCCCCAGCATTTT. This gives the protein CASASGVANQPQHF.

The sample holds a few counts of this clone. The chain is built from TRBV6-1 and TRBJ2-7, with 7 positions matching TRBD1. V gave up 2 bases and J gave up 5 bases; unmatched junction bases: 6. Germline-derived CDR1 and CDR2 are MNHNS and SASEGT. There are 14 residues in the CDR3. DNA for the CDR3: TGTGCCAGCAGTGAAAGGGGGCTCTGGAACGAGCAGTACGTC. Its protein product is CASSERGLWNEQYV.

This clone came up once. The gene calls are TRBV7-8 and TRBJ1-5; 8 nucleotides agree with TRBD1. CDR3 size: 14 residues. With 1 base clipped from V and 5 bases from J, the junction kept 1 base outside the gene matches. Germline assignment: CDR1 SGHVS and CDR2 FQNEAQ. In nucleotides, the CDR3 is TGTGCCAGCAGCTTAGGACAGGGGTATCAGCCCCAGCATTTT. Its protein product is CASSLGQGYQPQHF.

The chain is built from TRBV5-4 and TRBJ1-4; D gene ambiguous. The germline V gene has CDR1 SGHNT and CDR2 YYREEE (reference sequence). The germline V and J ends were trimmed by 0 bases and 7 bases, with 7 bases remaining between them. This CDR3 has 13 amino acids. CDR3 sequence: CASSLAGSEKLFF. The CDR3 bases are TGTGCCAGCAGCTTGGCTGGGAGTGAAAAACTGTTTTTT.

The CDR3 loop is CSGFTGRAGELFF. CDR3 nucleotide sequence: TGCAGCGGTTTTACAGGGAGGGCCGGGGAGCTGTTTTTT. The gene calls are TRBV29-1 and TRBJ2-2, with TRBD2 as a possible D gene (7 bases). Germline CDR1 is SQVTM and CDR2 is ANQGSEA. The CDR3 runs 13 residues. The ends were cut back, 7 bases at V and 6 bases at J, with 15 bases in the middle.

Here the CDR3 reads CASRDMGGATNEKLFF. The CDR3 nucleotides read TGCGCCAGCAGGGATATGGGGGGGGCAACTAATGAAAAACTGTTTTTT. The rearrangement uses TRBV10-2 and TRBJ1-4, with a possible D match to TRBD1 (5 bases). CDR3 length: 16 amino acids. The V end was cut by 6 bases, the J end by 0 bases, with 14 bases between. CDR1 is WSHSY and CDR2 is SAAADI in the germline V gene.

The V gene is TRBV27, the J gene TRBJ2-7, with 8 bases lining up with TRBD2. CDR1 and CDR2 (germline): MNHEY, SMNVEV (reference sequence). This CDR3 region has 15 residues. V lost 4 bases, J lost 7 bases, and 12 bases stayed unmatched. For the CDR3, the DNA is TGTGCCAGCAGTTCTTTAGCGGGGTCTAGAGGGGAGCAGTACGTC. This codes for CASSSLAGSRGEQYV.

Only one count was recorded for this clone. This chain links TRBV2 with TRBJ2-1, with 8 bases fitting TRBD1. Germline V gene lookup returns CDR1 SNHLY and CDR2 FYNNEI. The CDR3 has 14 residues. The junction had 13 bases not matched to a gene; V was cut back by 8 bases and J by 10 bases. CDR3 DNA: TGTGCCAGCGGATCGGGCAGGGGGCTAAGAGAGCAGTTCTTC. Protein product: CASGSGRGLREQFF.

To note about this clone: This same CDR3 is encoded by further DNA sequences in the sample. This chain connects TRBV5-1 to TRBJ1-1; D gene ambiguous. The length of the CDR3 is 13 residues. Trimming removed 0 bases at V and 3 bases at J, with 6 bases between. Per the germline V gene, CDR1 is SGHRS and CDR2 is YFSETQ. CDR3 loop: CASSLVSDTEAFF. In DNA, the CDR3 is TGCGCCAGCAGCTTGGTGAGCGACACTGAAGCTTTCTTT.

This CDR3 reads CASSQDVLKGRGYTF. The CDR3 DNA follows: TGTGCCAGCAGCCAAGACGTGTTGAAGGGGAGGGGCTACACCTTC. The chain links TRBV3-1 (or the pseudogene TRBV3-2) to TRBJ1-2, with D perhaps matching TRBD1 (5 bases). V was clipped by 0 bases and J by 8 bases, with 16 bases between them. The CDR3 is 15 amino acids. Germline CDR1 LGHDT, CDR2 YNNKEL (reference sequence).